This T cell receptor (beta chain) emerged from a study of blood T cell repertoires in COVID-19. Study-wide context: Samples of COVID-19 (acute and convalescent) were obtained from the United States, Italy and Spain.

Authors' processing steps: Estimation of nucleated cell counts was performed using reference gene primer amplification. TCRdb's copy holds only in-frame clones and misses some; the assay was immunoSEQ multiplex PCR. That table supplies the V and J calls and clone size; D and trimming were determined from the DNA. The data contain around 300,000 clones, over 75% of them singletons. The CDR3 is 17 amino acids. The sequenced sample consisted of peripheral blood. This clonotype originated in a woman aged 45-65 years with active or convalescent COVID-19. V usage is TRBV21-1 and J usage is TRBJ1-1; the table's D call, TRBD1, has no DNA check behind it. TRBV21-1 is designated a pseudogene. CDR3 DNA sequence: TGTGCCAGCAGCACTCAGTCGGACAGGAAACTCTCTACTGAAGCTTTCTTT. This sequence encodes CASSTQSDRKLSTEAFF.